Listed here is a single T cell receptor beta chain. Its antigen is unidentified. The record originates from a study of cytomegalovirus exposure and HLA in healthy donors. The PCR employed 60 Vbeta primers together with 13 Jbeta primers. Repertoires were generated with immunoSEQ multiplex PCR, while TCRdb's copy carries only in-frame clones and drops some. In the table there are 150,000 or so clones, about three quarters of which are singletons. Healthy bone marrow donors formed the donor group. Findings of the study overall: Among the most significant clusters, several appeared linked to common viral pathogens in a later analysis.

This sequence originates from a man aged 35-49 years in good health and CMV-seropositive. Sequenced input: PBMCs.

Written as DNA, the CDR3 is TGTGCCAGCAGAGCCTTGGGGGGGCGACCCTACGAGCAGTACTTC. Its protein is CASRALGGRPYEQYF. J is TRBJ2-5 and V is TRBV6-1, with D perhaps matching TRBD2 (7 bases). Near its end, the DNA agrees better with TRBJ2-7, so the J call may be wrong. CDR1 and CDR2 (germline): MNHNS, SASEGT. This CDR3 contains 15 residues.